This entry features one T cell receptor (beta chain) sequence. These data originate in a study of blood T cell repertoires in COVID-19. Study-wide background: From T cells, B-cell-depleted T cells, or PBMCs came the material, which was cDNA or gDNA.

Germline CDR1 and CDR2: MDHEN and SYDVKM. The V gene end was trimmed by 3 bases and the J gene end by 1 base; junction bases not matched to a gene: 7. This CDR3 is 16 amino acids long. Method: immunoSEQ multiplex PCR; TCRdb's copy keeps in-frame clones and lacks some. The sample has about 330,000 clones, 86% seen once. The sample comprised peripheral blood. This chain uses TRBV28 with TRBJ2-7; 9 nucleotides line up with TRBD1. The receptor's source is a woman in her fifties or sixties with acute or convalescent COVID-19. The CDR3: CASSLDRTGESYEQYF. CDR3 nucleotides: TGTGCCAGCAGTTTGGATCGGACAGGGGAATCCTACGAGCAGTACTTC. Complete variable domain (other parts from reference TRBV28 and TRBJ2-7): DVKVTQSSRYLVKRTGEKVFLECVQDMDHENMFWYRQDPGLGLRLIYFSYDVKMKEKGDIPEGYSVSREKKERFSLILESASTNQTSMYLCASSLDRTGESYEQYFGPGTRLTVT.